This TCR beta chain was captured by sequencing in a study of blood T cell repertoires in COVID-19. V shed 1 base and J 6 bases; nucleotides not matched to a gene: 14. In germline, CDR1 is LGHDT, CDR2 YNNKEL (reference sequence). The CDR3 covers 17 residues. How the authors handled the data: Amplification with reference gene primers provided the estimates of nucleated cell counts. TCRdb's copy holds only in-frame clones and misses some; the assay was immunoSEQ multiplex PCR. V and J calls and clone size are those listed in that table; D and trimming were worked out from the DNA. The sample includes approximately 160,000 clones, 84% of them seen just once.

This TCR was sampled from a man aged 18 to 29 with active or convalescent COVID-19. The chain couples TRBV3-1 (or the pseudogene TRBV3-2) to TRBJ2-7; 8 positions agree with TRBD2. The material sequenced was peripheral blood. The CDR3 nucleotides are TGTGCCAGCAGCCAAGCTGCCGAACAGCGGGAGTGGGCCGAGCAGTACTTC. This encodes CASSQAAEQREWAEQYF.